The source of this T cell receptor (beta chain) is a study of PD-1 blockade in classical Hodgkin lymphoma. Study observations and caveats: At C4D1, TCR diversity had climbed significantly for CD4+ cells, though not for CD8+ cells. When set against healthy donors, newly diagnosed patients were reported to show lower baseline TCR diversity. It was among complete responders that baseline diversity resembled that of newly diagnosed patients.

Every single patient, without exception, relapsed after autologous stem cell transplantation, and brentuximab vedotin exposure varied. Patients showed best responses of complete response, partial response or progressive disease. This clone was picked up one time. What it binds is not known. Germline CDR1 and CDR2: KGHSH and LQKENI. The CDR3 covers 14 residues. Trimming cost V 6 bases and J 6 bases; bases outside gene matches: 8. Generated by immunoSEQ multiplex PCR, the TCRdb table keeps only in-frame clones and is missing some. This table holds under 110,000 clones, roughly 90% found once. The TCR was taken from a human donor with classical Hodgkin lymphoma. The source material was peripheral blood mononuclear cells (PBMCs), sampled before the second cycle of nivolumab. This chain joins TRBV18 and TRBJ2-4; TRBD1 matches at 7 bases. The CDR3 region has the DNA TGTGCCAGCTCGACAAGGGACAGACTAAACATTCAGTACTTC. As protein: CASSTRDRLNIQYF. Using reference TRBV18 and TRBJ2-4 for the parts outside the CDR3, the full variable domain is NAGVMQNPRHLVRRRGQEARLRCSPMKGHSHVYWYRQLPEEGLKFMVYLQKENIIDESGMPKERFSAEFPKEGPSILRIQQVVRGDSAAYFCASSTRDRLNIQYFGAGTRLSVL.